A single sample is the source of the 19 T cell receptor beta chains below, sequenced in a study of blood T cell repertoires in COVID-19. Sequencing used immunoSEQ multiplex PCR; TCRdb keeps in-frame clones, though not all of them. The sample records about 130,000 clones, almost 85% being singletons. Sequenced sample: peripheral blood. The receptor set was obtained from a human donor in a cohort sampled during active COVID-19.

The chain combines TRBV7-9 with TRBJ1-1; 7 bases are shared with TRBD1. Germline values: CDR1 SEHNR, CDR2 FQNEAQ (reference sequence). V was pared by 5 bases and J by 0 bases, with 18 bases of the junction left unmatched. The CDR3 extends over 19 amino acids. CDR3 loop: CASSPSLTGPGRVNTEAFF. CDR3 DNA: TGTGCCAGCAGCCCGTCCCTGACAGGGCCGGGTCGGGTGAACACTGAAGCTTTCTTT.

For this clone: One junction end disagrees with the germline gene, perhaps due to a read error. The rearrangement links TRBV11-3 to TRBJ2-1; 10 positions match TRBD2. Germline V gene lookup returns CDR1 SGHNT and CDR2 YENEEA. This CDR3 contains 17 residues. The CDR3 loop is CARSPRGVAGGYNEQFF. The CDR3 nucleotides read TGTGCCCGCAGTCCCAGGGGGGTAGCGGGGGGATACAATGAGCAGTTCTTC.

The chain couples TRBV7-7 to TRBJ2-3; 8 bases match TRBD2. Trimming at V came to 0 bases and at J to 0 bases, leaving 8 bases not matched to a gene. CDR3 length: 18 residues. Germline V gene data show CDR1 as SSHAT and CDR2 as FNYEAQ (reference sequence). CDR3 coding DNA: TGTGCCAGCAGCTTAGCTCCCCGCGCGGGGGGTAGCACAGATACGCAGTATTTT. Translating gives CASSLAPRAGGSTDTQYF.

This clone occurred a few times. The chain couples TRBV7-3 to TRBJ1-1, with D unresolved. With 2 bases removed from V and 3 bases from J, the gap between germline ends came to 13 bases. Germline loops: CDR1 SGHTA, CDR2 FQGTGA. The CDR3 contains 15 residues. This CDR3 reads CASSLSPVRDTEAFF. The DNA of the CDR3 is TGTGCCAGCAGCTTATCACCGGTCCGGGACACTGAAGCTTTCTTT.

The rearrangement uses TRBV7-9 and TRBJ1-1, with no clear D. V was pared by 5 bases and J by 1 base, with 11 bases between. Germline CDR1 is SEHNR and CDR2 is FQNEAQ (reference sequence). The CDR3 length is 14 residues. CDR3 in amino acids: CASSHGLQNTEAFF. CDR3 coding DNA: TGTGCCAGCAGCCACGGACTCCAGAACACTGAAGCTTTCTTT. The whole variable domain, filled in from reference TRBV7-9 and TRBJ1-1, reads DTGVSQNPRHKITKRGQNVTFRCDPISEHNRLYWYRQTLGQGPEFLTYFQNEAQLEKSRLLSDRFSAERPKGSFSTLEIQRTEQGDSAMYLCASSHGLQNTEAFFGQGTRLTVV.

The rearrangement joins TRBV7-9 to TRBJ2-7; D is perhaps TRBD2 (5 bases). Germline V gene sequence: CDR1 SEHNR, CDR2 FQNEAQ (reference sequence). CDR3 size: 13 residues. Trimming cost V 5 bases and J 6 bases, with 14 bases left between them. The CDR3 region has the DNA TGTGCCAGCAGCCTGGCCCTGGGGAGCGAGCAGTACTTC. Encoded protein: CASSLALGSEQYF.

CDR3 protein: CASSEARNSPLHF. CDR3 nucleotides: TGTGCCAGCAGTGAAGCCAGGAATTCACCCCTCCACTTT. The chain combines TRBV6-1 with TRBJ1-6; D gene unclear. Deletions cut 0 bases from V and 7 bases from J, with 4 bases between. The CDR3 loop spans 13 amino acids. From germline, CDR1 is MNHNS and CDR2 SASEGT.

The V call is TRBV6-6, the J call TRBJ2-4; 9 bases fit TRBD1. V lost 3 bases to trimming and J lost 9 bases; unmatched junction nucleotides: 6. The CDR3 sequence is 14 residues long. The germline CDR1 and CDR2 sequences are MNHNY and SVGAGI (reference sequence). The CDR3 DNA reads TGTGCCAGCAGTTATCTGGACAGGGGAAGCATTCAGTACTTC. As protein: CASSYLDRGSIQYF.

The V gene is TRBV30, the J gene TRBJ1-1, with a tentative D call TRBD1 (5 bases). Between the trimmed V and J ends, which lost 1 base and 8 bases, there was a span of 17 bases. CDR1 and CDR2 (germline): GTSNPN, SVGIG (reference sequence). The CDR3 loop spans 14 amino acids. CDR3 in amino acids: CAWSAYSGWAEAFF. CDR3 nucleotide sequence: TGTGCCTGGAGTGCTTATTCAGGGTGGGCGGAAGCTTTCTTT.

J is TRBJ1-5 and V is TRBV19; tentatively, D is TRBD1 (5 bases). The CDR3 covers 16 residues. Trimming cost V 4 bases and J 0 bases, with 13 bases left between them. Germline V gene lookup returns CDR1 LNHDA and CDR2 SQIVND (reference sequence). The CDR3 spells CASSKARGGSNQPQHF. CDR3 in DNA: TGTGCCAGTAGTAAAGCCCGCGGGGGTAGCAATCAGCCCCAGCATTTT.

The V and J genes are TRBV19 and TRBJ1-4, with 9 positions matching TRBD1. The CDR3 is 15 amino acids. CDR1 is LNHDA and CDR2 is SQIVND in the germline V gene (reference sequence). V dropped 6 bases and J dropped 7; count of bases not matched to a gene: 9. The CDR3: CASRDPGQGLEKLFF. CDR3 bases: TGTGCCAGTAGGGATCCGGGACAGGGTCTTGAAAAACTGTTTTTT.

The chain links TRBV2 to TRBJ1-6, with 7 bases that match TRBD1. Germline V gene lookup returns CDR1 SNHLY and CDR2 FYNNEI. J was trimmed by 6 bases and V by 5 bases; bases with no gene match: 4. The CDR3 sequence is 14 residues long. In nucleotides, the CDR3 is TGTGCCAGCAGTACCTCAGGGGGTAATTCACCCCTCCACTTT. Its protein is CASSTSGGNSPLHF. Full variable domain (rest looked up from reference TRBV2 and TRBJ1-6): EPEVTQTPSHQVTQMGQEVILRCVPISNHLYFYWYRQILGQKVEFLVSFYNNEISEKSEIFDDQFSVERPDGSNFTLKIRSTKLEDSAMYFCASSTSGGNSPLHFGNGTRLTVT.

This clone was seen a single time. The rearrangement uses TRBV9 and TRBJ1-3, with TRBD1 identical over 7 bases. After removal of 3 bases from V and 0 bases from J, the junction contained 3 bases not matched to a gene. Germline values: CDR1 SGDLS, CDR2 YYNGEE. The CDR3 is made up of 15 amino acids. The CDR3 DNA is TGTGCCAGCAGCGCTTGGGACAGCTCTGGAAACACCATATATTTT. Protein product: CASSAWDSSGNTIYF. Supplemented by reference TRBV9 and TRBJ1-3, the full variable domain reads DSGVTQTPKHLITATGQRVTLRCSPRSGDLSVYWYQQSLDQGLQFLIQYYNGEERAKGNILERFSAQQFPDLHSELNLSSLELGDSALYFCASSAWDSSGNTIYFGEGSWLTVV.

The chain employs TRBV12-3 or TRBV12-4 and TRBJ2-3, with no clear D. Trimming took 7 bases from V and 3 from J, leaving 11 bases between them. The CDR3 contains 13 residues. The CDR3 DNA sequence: TGTGCCAGCAATCGTGTGAGAACAGATACGCAGTATTTT. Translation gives CASNRVRTDTQYF.

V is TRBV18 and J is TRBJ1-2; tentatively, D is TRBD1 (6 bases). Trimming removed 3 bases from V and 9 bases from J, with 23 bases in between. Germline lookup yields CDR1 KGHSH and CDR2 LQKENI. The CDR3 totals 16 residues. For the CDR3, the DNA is TGTGCCAGCTCACCGGTTCAGAGGGGGGGCGGCGTAAGCTACACCTTC. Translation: CASSPVQRGGGVSYTF. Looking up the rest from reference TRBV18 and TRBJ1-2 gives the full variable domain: NAGVMQNPRHLVRRRGQEARLRCSPMKGHSHVYWYRQLPEEGLKFMVYLQKENIIDESGMPKERFSAEFPKEGPSILRIQQVVRGDSAAYFCASSPVQRGGGVSYTFGSGTRLTVV.

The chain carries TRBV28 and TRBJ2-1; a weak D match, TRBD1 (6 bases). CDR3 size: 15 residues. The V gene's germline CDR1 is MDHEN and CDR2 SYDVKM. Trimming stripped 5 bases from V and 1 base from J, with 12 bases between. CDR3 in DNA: TGTGCCAGCAGTCGATACAGGGTTTCCTACAATGAGCAGTTCTTC. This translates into CASSRYRVSYNEQFF.

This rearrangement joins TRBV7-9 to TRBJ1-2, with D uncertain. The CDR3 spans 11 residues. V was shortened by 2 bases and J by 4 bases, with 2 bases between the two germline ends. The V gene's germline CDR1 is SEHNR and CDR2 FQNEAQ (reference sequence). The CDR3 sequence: CASSLLYGYTF. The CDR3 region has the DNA TGTGCCAGCAGCTTACTCTATGGCTACACCTTC.

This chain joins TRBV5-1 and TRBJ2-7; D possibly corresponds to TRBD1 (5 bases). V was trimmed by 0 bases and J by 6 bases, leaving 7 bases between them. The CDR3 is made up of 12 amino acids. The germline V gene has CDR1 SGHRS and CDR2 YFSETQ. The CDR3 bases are TGCGCCAGCAGCTTGGGACAGTTCGAGCAGTACTTC. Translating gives CASSLGQFEQYF.

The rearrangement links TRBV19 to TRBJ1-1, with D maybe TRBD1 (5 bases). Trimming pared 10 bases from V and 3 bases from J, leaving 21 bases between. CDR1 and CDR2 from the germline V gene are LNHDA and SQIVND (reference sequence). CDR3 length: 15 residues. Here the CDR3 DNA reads TGTGCCACTTCACGGGGGTGGGGTGGTTACACTGAAGCTTTCTTT. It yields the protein CATSRGWGGYTEAFF.